This T cell receptor (beta chain) was recorded in a study of cytomegalovirus exposure and HLA in healthy donors. Study-wide points: Overall, approximately 150 TCR beta chains were annotated as cytomegalovirus-associated. In a later analysis, a missense DCLRE1C variant was linked to TCR beta V- and J-gene trimming. A classifier reportedly called cytomegalovirus status with high sensitivity and specificity.

J gave up 2 bases and V 2 bases, and 8 bases lay outside the gene matches. Germline CDR1 and CDR2: SGHTS and YDEGEE. The CDR3 covers 17 residues. Researchers ran the PCR with 60 Vbeta and 13 Jbeta primers. This table comes from immunoSEQ multiplex PCR, and its TCRdb copy is limited to in-frame clones, with some not included. The repertoire table contains tens of thousands of clones. In the case of this clone: The antigen is unknown.

The receptor was isolated from a man between 50 and 59 years old in good health and CMV-seropositive. Sequenced material: PBMCs. V and J are TRBV5-8 and TRBJ1-5; TRBD1 aligns across 9 bases. CDR3 amino acids: CASSLQGASSGNQPQHF. Here the CDR3 DNA reads TGTGCCAGCAGCTTACAGGGGGCCAGTAGTGGCAATCAGCCCCAGCATTTT. The full variable domain, with the rest looked up from reference TRBV5-8 and TRBJ1-5, is EAGVTQSPTHLIKTRGQQATLRCSPISGHTSVYWYQQALGLGLQFLLWYDEGEERNRGNFPPRFSGRQFPNYSSELNVNALELEDSALYLCASSLQGASSGNQPQHFGDGTRLSIL.